This T cell receptor beta chain came from a study of T-cell reconstitution after alpha-beta-depleted transplantation in children. This clonotype was counted at least ten times. Its target is unknown. Regarding the study as a whole: When one year had passed after transplant, most T-cell counts and diversity came from newly produced T cells.

Germline CDR1 SQVTM, CDR2 ANQGSEA. V lost 3 bases, J lost 1 base, and 9 bases lay in between. This CDR3 is built from 13 residues. Preparation of the TCRbeta library used unique molecular identifiers. In TCRdb, the PCR reads were re-called with MiXCR into one record per CDR3 protein. Of some 220,000 distinct CDR3 sequences in the sample, approximately 11% were seen once. This clonotype was sampled from a child younger than two with acute myeloid leukemia, due to receive a stem cell transplant. Specimen: PBMCs, collected before TCRalphabeta/CD19-depleted stem cell transplant. V usage is TRBV29-1 and J usage is TRBJ1-1; no reliable D call. Here the CDR3 DNA reads TGCAGCGTTGACGCGGACGGGAACACTGAAGCTTTCTTT. Encoded protein: CSVDADGNTEAFF.